The T cell receptor beta chain described here comes from a study of cytomegalovirus exposure and HLA in healthy donors. Clones were sequenced by immunoSEQ multiplex PCR, and TCRdb holds only the in-frame ones, with some missing. The table lists 60,000 to 70,000 clones, around 92% of them singletons. The germline CDR1 and CDR2 sequences are SGHRS and YFSETQ. The CDR3 sequence is 14 residues long. Trimming cost V 1 base and J 4 bases, with 8 bases left between them. Sequencing used PBMCs. The sequence was obtained from a man between 18 and 35 years old in good health and CMV-seropositive. The chain couples TRBV5-1 to TRBJ2-2; D is perhaps TRBD1 (5 bases). CDR3 loop: CASSLQQGTGELFF. The DNA of the CDR3 is TGCGCCAGCAGCTTGCAGCAGGGCACCGGGGAGCTGTTTTTT. Supplemented by reference TRBV5-1 and TRBJ2-2, the full variable domain reads KAGVTQTPRYLIKTRGQQVTLSCSPISGHRSVSWYQQTPGQGLQFLFEYFSETQRNKGNFPGRFSGRQFSNSRSEMNVSTLELGDSALYLCASSLQQGTGELFFGEGSRLTVL.